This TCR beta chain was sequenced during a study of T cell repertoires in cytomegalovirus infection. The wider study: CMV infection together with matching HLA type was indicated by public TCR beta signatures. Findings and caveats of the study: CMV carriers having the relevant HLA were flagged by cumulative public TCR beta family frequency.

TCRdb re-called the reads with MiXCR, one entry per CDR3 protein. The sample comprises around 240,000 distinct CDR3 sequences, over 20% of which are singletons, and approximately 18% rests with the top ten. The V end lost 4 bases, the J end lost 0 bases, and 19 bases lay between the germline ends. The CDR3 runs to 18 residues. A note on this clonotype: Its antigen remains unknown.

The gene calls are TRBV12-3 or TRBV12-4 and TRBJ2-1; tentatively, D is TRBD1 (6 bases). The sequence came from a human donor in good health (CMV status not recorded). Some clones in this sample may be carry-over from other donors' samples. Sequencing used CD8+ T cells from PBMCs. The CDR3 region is CASSSLTSKTGSYNEQFF. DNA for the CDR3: TGTGCCAGCAGTTCCCTCACGTCCAAGACAGGCTCCTACAATGAGCAGTTCTTC.